These 12 T cell receptor beta chains came from one sample sequenced in a study of a mutant IDH1 vaccine in newly diagnosed glioma. Libraries were prepared by immunoSEQ multiplex PCR; TCRdb keeps only in-frame clonotypes and omits some of them. The data show 25,000 to 30,000 clones, 79% seen once. What these receptors recognize is not known. Time point here: week 5, during vaccination. Vaccination used 300 ug of mutant IDH1 20-mer peptide per dose, with topical imiquimod. The material sequenced was PBMCs, taken from a glioma patient whose treatment included an IDH1 peptide vaccine. The receptors were sampled from a man between 40 and 49 years old with glioma. Some clones in this sample may be carry-over from other donors' samples.

The chain joins TRBV10-3 to TRBJ2-1; D remains ambiguous. V lost 3 bases to trimming and J lost 4 bases, with 4 bases between them. The germline CDR1 and CDR2 sequences are ENHRY and SYGVKD. The CDR3 extends over 12 amino acids. The CDR3 spells CAISDLYNEQFF. The CDR3 coding sequence is TGTGCCATCAGTGACCTGTACAATGAGCAGTTCTTC.

This clone was recorded only once. The V call is TRBV27, the J call TRBJ2-7; 11 bases match TRBD1. This CDR3 region has 13 residues. The V segment lost 5 bases and the J segment 8 bases; nucleotides outside the gene matches: 5. Germline V gene sequence: CDR1 MNHEY, CDR2 SMNVEV (reference sequence). The CDR3 is CASSPGTGGKQYF. The CDR3 bases are TGTGCCAGCAGTCCCGGGACAGGGGGTAAGCAGTACTTC.

This clone has a handful of counts. This chain uses TRBV19 with TRBJ2-5; 12 bases match TRBD2. Trimming took 4 bases from V and 1 from J; bases not matched to a gene: 4. CDR1 LNHDA and CDR2 SQIVND come from the germline V gene (reference sequence). The CDR3 is 16 amino acids. The CDR3 sequence is CASSTQLAGGQETQYF. The CDR3 DNA follows: TGTGCCAGTAGTACCCAACTAGCGGGGGGCCAAGAGACCCAGTACTTC. The entire variable domain, with the rest obtained from reference TRBV19 and TRBJ2-5, is as follows: DGGITQSPKYLFRKEGQNVTLSCEQNLNHDAMYWYRQDPGQGLRLIYYSQIVNDFQKGDIAEGYSVSREKKESFPLTVTSAQKNPTAFYLCASSTQLAGGQETQYFGPGTRLLVL.

The rearrangement links TRBV4-1 to TRBJ2-5; unclear D gene. The CDR3 sequence is 13 residues long. CDR1 is MGHRA, CDR2 YSYEKL, per germline. V gave up 1 base and J gave up 4 bases, with 7 bases separating them. The CDR3 nucleotides read TGCGCCAGCAGCCAAGTCCTAGTAGAGACCCAGTACTTC. Translation gives CASSQVLVETQYF.

This chain uses TRBV19 with TRBJ1-2; 9 bases are shared with TRBD1. The CDR3 runs 17 residues. The ends lost 3 bases at V and 4 bases at J; junction bases unmatched: 12. The germline CDR1 and CDR2 sequences are LNHDA and SQIVND (reference sequence). The chain's CDR3 is CASSILSDRGITYGYTF. CDR3 nucleotide sequence: TGTGCCAGTAGTATTCTATCCGACAGGGGGATAACCTATGGCTACACCTTC. Supplemented by reference TRBV19 and TRBJ1-2, the full variable domain reads DGGITQSPKYLFRKEGQNVTLSCEQNLNHDAMYWYRQDPGQGLRLIYYSQIVNDFQKGDIAEGYSVSREKKESFPLTVTSAQKNPTAFYLCASSILSDRGITYGYTFGSGTRLTVV.

The V and J genes are TRBV7-9 and TRBJ2-6, with D hard to call. The CDR3 extends over 15 amino acids. Germline V lookup: CDR1 SEHNR, CDR2 FQNEAQ (reference sequence). The ends were cut back, 1 base at V and 4 bases at J, with 8 bases in the middle. The CDR3 sequence: CASSLDWWGANVLTF. The CDR3 nucleotides read TGTGCCAGCAGCTTAGATTGGTGGGGGGCCAACGTCCTGACTTTC.

This chain links TRBV30 with TRBJ1-5, with 7 bases lining up with TRBD1. CDR1 GTSNPN and CDR2 SVGIG come from the germline V gene (reference sequence). This CDR3 region has 16 residues. With 2 bases clipped from V and 0 bases from J, the junction kept 7 bases outside the gene matches. As DNA, the CDR3 is TGTGCCTGGAGTATAGGGACAGTTTATAGCAATCAGCCCCAGCATTTT. Residues: CAWSIGTVYSNQPQHF.

The chain employs TRBV7-9 and TRBJ1-1; D perhaps matches TRBD1 (5 bases). Germline lookup yields CDR1 SEHNR and CDR2 FQNEAQ (reference sequence). The V end was cut by 3 bases, the J end by 11 bases, with 16 bases between. This CDR3 contains 13 residues. This chain's CDR3 is CASSFQGSMIAFF. In nucleotides, the CDR3 is TGTGCCAGCAGCTTCCAGGGAAGCATGATCGCTTTCTTT.

This sequence joins TRBV12-5 and TRBJ2-7, with 10 bases aligning to TRBD2. The CDR3 runs to 16 residues. J lost 2 bases, V lost 5 bases, and 9 bases had no gene match. Per germline, CDR1 LGHNT and CDR2 FRNRAP. CDR3 protein: CASGMAGTSVPYEQYF. The DNA of the CDR3 is TGTGCTAGTGGTATGGCCGGGACTAGCGTCCCCTACGAGCAGTACTTC. The full variable domain, its missing parts supplied by reference TRBV12-5 and TRBJ2-7, is DARVTQTPRHKVTEMGQEVTMRCQPILGHNTVFWYRQTMMQGLELLAYFRNRAPLDDSGMPKDRFSAEMPDATLATLKIQPSEPRDSAVYFCASGMAGTSVPYEQYFGPGTRLTVT.

The genes are TRBV27 and TRBJ2-7; D unresolved. The CDR3 loop spans 14 amino acids. V lost 7 bases, J lost 6 bases, and 19 bases lay in between. Germline V CDR1 and CDR2: MNHEY, SMNVEV (reference sequence). The CDR3 spells CASKGLPVAREQYF. Written as DNA, the CDR3 is TGTGCCAGCAAGGGCTTGCCGGTGGCTCGCGAGCAGTACTTC.

J is TRBJ1-2 and V is TRBV14; a weak D match, TRBD1 (6 bases). From germline, CDR1 is SGHDN and CDR2 FVKESK. The CDR3 consists of 19 residues. V was shortened by 3 bases and J by 5 bases, with 28 bases between the two germline ends. CDR3 region: CASSHVRQVTRPSDYGYTF. The DNA of the CDR3 is TGTGCCAGCAGCCACGTTCGACAGGTCACGCGCCCCTCGGATTATGGCTACACCTTC.

V is TRBV4-2 and J is TRBJ2-2, with D tentatively TRBD1 (5 bases). V lost 0 bases to trimming and J lost 3 bases, with 20 bases between them. Germline CDR1 reads LGHNA; CDR2 reads YNFKEQ. CDR3 length equals 19 residues. The CDR3 DNA is TGTGCCAGCAGCCAAGATACGGGTCGTGGCAGGGCAGACACCGGGGAGCTGTTTTTT. It yields the protein CASSQDTGRGRADTGELFF.